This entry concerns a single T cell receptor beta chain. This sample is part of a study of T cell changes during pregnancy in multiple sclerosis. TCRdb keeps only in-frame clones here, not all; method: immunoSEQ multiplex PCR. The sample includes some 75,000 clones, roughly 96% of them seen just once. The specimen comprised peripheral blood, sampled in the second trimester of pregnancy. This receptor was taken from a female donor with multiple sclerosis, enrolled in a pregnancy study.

CDR3 DNA sequence: TGCGCCAGCAGATATGGACAGGGGGCCTACGAGCAGTACTTC. Amino acids: CASRYGQGAYEQYF. The chain couples TRBV5-1 to TRBJ2-7; 10 bases match TRBD1. The germline gives CDR1 SGHRS, CDR2 YFSETQ. V trimming: 5 bases; J trimming: 2 bases; junction bases outside the gene matches: 4. The CDR3 covers 14 residues.